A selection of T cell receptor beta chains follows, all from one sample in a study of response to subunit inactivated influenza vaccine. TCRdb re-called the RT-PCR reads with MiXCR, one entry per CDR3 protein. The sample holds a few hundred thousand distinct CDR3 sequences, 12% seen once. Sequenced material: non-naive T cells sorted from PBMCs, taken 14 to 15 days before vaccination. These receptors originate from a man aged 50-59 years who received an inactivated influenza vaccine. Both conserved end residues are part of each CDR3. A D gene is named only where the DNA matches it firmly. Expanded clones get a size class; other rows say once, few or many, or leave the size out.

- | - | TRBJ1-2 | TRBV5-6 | CASSLIVRANYGYTF | TGTGCCAGCAGCTTGATAGTAAGGGCTAACTATGGCTACACCTTC
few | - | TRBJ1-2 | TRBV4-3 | CASSYLGGGGYTF | TGCGCCAGCAGCTATTTGGGCGGGGGTGGCTACACCTTC
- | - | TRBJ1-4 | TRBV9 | CASSPMGNEKLFF | TGTGCCAGCAGCCCTATGGGTAATGAAAAACTGTTTTTT
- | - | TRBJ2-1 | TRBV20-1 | CSARDFTGGDEQFF | TGCAGTGCTAGAGATTTTACAGGGGGGGATGAGCAGTTCTTC
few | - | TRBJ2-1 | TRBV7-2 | CASSLASPGGYNEQFF | TGTGCCAGCAGCTTAGCGAGTCCAGGAGGGTACAATGAGCAGTTCTTC
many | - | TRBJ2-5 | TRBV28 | CASGPIGRETQYF | TGTGCCAGCGGGCCTATTGGAAGGGAGACCCAGTACTTC
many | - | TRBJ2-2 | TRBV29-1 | CSVGRGRNTGELFF | TGCAGCGTTGGACGGGGGAGGAATACCGGGGAGCTGTTTTTT
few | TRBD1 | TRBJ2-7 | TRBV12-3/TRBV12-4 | CASSWGTGAYEQYF | TGTGCCAGCAGTTGGGGGACAGGGGCGTACGAGCAGTACTTC
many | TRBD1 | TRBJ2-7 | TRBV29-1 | CSGGQGNGEQYF | TGCAGCGGGGGACAGGGGAACGGCGAGCAGTACTTC
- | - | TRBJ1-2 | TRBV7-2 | CASSLETGGYTF | TGTGCCAGCAGCTTAGAAACAGGCGGCTACACCTTC
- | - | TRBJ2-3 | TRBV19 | CASSTSGTTDTQYF | TGTGCCAGTAGTACGAGCGGCACCACAGATACGCAGTATTTT
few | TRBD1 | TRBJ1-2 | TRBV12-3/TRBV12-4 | CASRPRDRDNYGYTF | TGTGCCAGCAGGCCCCGGGACAGAGATAACTATGGCTACACCTTC
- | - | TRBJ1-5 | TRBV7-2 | CASSLLNDQPQHF | TGTGCCAGCAGCTTATTGAATGATCAGCCCCAGCATTTT
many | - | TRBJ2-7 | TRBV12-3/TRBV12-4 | CASSPRSGSSYEQYF | TGTGCCAGCAGTCCACGTTCAGGGTCCTCCTACGAGCAGTACTTC
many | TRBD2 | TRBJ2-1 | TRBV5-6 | CASSLAGVRGKNNEQFF | TGTGCCAGCAGCCTAGCGGGAGTGCGGGGAAAGAACAATGAGCAGTTCTTC
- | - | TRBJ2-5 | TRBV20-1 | CSAREGFGKIETQYF | TGCAGTGCTAGAGAAGGCTTCGGAAAAATAGAGACCCAGTACTTC
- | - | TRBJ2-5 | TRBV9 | CASSVGTLETQYF | TGTGCCAGCAGCGTCGGGACACTAGAGACCCAGTACTTC
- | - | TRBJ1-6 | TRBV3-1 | CASSQVGRGNSPLHF | TGTGCCAGCAGCCAAGTTGGGCGAGGGAATTCACCCCTCCACTTT
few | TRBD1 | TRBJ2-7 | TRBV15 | CATSRGGTGNEQYF | TGTGCCACCAGCAGAGGTGGGACAGGGAACGAGCAGTACTTC
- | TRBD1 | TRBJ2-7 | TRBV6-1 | CASKWRQGAYEQYF | TGTGCCAGCAAGTGGCGACAGGGAGCGTACGAGCAGTACTTC
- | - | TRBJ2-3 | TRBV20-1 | CSAYPSGQGGTYTQYF | TGCAGTGCGTATCCTAGCGGCCAGGGGGGCACATATACGCAGTATTTT
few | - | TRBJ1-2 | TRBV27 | CASSPLSKYGGYTF | TGTGCCAGCAGTCCGCTGTCCAAGTACGGTGGCTACACCTTC
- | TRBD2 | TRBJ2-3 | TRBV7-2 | CASSPVTSGGAGDTQYF | TGTGCCAGCAGCCCCGTGACTAGCGGGGGGGCAGGGGATACGCAGTATTTT
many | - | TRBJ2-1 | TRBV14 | CASSLGWVNEQFF | TGTGCCAGCAGCCTAGGGTGGGTGAATGAGCAGTTCTTC
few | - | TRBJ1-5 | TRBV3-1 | CASSQEGTTNQPQHF | TGTGCCAGCAGCCAAGAAGGCACCACAAATCAGCCCCAGCATTTT
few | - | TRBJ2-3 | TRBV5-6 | CASSYRGSGHRSTDTQYF | TGTGCCAGCAGCTATCGGGGATCGGGACACCGAAGCACAGATACGCAGTATTTT